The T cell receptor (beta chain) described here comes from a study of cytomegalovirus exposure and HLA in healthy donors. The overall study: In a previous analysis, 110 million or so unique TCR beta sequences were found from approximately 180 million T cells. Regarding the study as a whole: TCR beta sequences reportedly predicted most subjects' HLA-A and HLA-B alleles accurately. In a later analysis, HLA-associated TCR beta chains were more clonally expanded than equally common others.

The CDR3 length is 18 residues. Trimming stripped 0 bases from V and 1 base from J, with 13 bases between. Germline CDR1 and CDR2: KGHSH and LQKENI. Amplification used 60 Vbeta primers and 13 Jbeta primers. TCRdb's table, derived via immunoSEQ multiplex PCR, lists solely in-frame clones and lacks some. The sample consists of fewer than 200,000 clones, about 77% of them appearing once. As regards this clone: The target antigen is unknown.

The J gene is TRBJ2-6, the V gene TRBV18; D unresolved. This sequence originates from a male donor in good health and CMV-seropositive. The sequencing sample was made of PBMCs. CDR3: CASSPPARLTSGANVLTF. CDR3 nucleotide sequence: TGTGCCAGCTCACCACCGGCCAGGTTAACTTCTGGGGCCAACGTCCTGACTTTC.